What follows are 2 T cell receptor beta chains derived from one specimen sequenced in a study of cytomegalovirus exposure and HLA in healthy donors. PCR involved 60 Vbeta and 13 Jbeta primers. Here immunoSEQ multiplex PCR was the method, and the copy in TCRdb shows in-frame clones only, minus some. The sample lists 150,000 to 200,000 clones; more than 80% were seen once. The sample consisted of PBMCs. The receptors were sampled from a woman aged 18-35 years in good health and CMV-seronegative.

This chain joins TRBV9 and TRBJ2-2, with TRBD1 matching over 7 bases. The V segment lost 0 bases and the J segment 7 bases; nucleotides outside the gene matches: 3. CDR1 SGDLS and CDR2 YYNGEE come from the germline V gene. The CDR3 contains 14 residues. The CDR3 reads CASSVVGGGGELFF. The CDR3 nucleotides are TGTGCCAGCAGCGTAGTAGGGGGCGGCGGGGAGCTGTTTTTT.

The J gene is TRBJ1-3, the V gene TRBV7-8; TRBD1 aligns across 10 bases. Per the germline V gene, CDR1 is SGHVS and CDR2 is FQNEAQ. Trimming cost V 5 bases and J 4 bases; bases outside gene matches: 8. There are 16 residues in the CDR3. CDR3 in amino acids: CASSPGQGWRGNTIYF. The CDR3 region has the DNA TGTGCCAGCAGCCCGGGACAGGGGTGGAGGGGAAACACCATATATTTT.